These T cell receptor beta chains were read from a single sample in a study of read filtering for tumor transcriptome and immune sequencing. MiXCR, run by TCRdb on the reads, gives a single entry per CDR3 protein. The sample carries over 35,000 distinct CDR3 sequences, under 15% recorded once. The sequenced sample was a population of CD138-negative cells sorted from bone marrow. Every receptor here comes from a donor at least 40 years old with multiple myeloma. The conserved cysteine and the conserved F or W are not part of the CDR3 here.

cdr3_aa	v_call
ASSLAAGTKTPQY	TRBV7-2
SVDSGKNNEQF	TRBV29-1
ASRNKQGLRYQPQH	TRBV6-2/TRBV6-3
ASSLARDPARGGELF	TRBV27
ATSESGTGGHGELF	TRBV24-1
ARRTKGPVRSNEQF	TRBV6-1
SVGASSRYEQY	TRBV29-1
ASSLSQGRRAF	TRBV11-2
ASSLVGGSTDTQY	TRBV7-2
SARVQPSTDTQY	TRBV20-1
ASLTRTHGRVDEQF	TRBV6-2/TRBV6-3
ASSFPRSSTDTQY	TRBV28
ATSNPYEQY	TRBV6-2/TRBV6-3
ASSFPGTSGSYSYNEQF	TRBV12-3/TRBV12-4
ASSLGTGRGADTQY	TRBV7-3
ASSKRITANTGELF	TRBV5-6
ASSGQIIDYEQY	TRBV6-1
ASTRTSGFNEQF	TRBV6-2/TRBV6-3
ASSLVGTQY	TRBV7-9
ATNAGVGDTQY	TRBV24-1
SVEASGGRAGEQY	TRBV29-1
ASSLAGSGYT	TRBV4-1
ASSVKGSNSPLH	TRBV9
ATSDDSSMGHSNQPQH	TRBV24-1
SARVDSHGYT	TRBV20-1
ASSWGVHTQY	TRBV7-6
ASSPPRGEQY	TRBV11-2
AWSVGTDTQY	TRBV30
SATLSGTRGSNEQF	TRBV20-1
ASSFAGELF	TRBV12-3/TRBV12-4
ASSYKPPPYNEQF	TRBV6-6
AWSAAGGGQPQH	TRBV30
ASSSPGTSFNEQF	TRBV7-9